This record looks at one T cell receptor beta chain sequence and its context. What it recognizes is unknown. This CDR3 spans 15 amino acids. Germline V gene sequence: CDR1 SEHNR, CDR2 FQNEAQ (reference sequence). Trimming at V came to 5 bases and at J to 4 bases, leaving 8 bases not matched to a gene. The data originate from a study of PD-1 blockade in classical Hodgkin lymphoma. Study results and caveats: In CD4+ cells, TCR diversity went up significantly by C4D1, but in CD8+ cells it did not. The study reported lower baseline TCR diversity in newly diagnosed patients than in healthy donors. Patients starting nivolumab less than 1 year after ASCT had lower diversity and were excluded from later analyses. Prior to therapy, complete responders displayed diversity much like that of newly diagnosed patients.

Profiled with immunoSEQ multiplex PCR; TCRdb holds only in-frame clones, not every one. The table includes some 13,000 clones, 70% to 90% detected once. Every patient was affected by relapse after autologous stem cell transplantation, while exposure to brentuximab vedotin was not uniform. Source: peripheral blood mononuclear cells (PBMCs), taken at baseline. J is TRBJ1-1 and V is TRBV7-9; TRBD1 matches 9 bases. This clonotype was obtained from a human donor with classical Hodgkin lymphoma. CDR3 amino acids: CASSARQGGVTEAFF. The DNA of the CDR3 is TGTGCCAGCAGCGCCCGACAGGGGGGCGTCACTGAAGCTTTCTTT.